The 32 T cell receptor beta chains below were found in one sample sequenced in a study of CD8 T cells in Susac syndrome. A quantity of roughly 0.5 to 1 ug RNA underwent reverse transcription using random hexamers. TCRdb passed the immunoSEQ multiplex PCR reads through MiXCR, listing each CDR3 protein once. The sample yields some 300,000 distinct CDR3 sequences, 85% seen once. The material sequenced was CD8+ T cells from PBMCs. The receptors come from a human donor with multiple sclerosis.

This sequence joins TRBV10-3 and TRBJ2-7; 9 bases match TRBD2. With V trimmed by 11 bases and J by 0 bases, 5 bases remained unmatched. This CDR3 contains 13 residues. Per germline, CDR1 ENHRY and CDR2 SYGVKD. DNA for the CDR3: TGTGCCCAGCGGGGGGAAAGCTCCTACGAGCAGTACTTC. Its protein is CAQRGESSYEQYF.

The J gene is TRBJ2-3, the V gene TRBV20-1; no clear D gene. Per the germline V gene, CDR1 is DFQATT and CDR2 is SNEGSKA (reference sequence). Between the trimmed V and J ends, which lost 3 bases and 2 bases, there was a span of 12 bases. This CDR3 has 14 residues. CDR3 sequence (DNA): TGCAGTGCTAGTTATAGAGAGACCACAGATACGCAGTATTTT. This translates into CSASYRETTDTQYF.

The genes are TRBV7-9 and TRBJ2-7; 7 bases map to TRBD2. The germline V gene encodes CDR1 SEHNR and CDR2 FQNEAQ (reference sequence). The CDR3 consists of 16 residues. V lost 5 bases to trimming and J lost 3 bases; unmatched junction nucleotides: 13. CDR3: CASSPALAVYLYEQYF. DNA of the CDR3: TGTGCCAGCAGCCCCGCGCTAGCGGTTTATCTCTACGAGCAGTACTTC.

This chain links TRBV27 with TRBJ2-2; D is uncertain. V dropped 9 bases and J dropped 4 bases, with 3 bases sitting between them. Looked up from germline, CDR1 is MNHEY and CDR2 is SMNVEV (reference sequence). CDR3 length: 10 amino acids. The CDR3 sequence: CASLTGELFF. In nucleotides, the CDR3 is TGTGCCAGTCTCACCGGGGAGCTGTTTTTT.

The CDR3 sequence: CAWRGLAGVNEQFF. As DNA, the CDR3 is TGTGCCTGGAGAGGACTAGCGGGAGTAAATGAGCAGTTCTTC. The chain uses TRBV7-3 and TRBJ2-1; 13 bases fit TRBD2. Germline trimming cut 11 bases from V and 7 bases from J; bases unmatched to any gene: 8. Germline-derived CDR1 and CDR2 are SGHTA and FQGTGA. The CDR3 consists of 14 residues. Looking up the rest from reference TRBV7-3 and TRBJ2-1 gives the full variable domain: GAGVSQTPSNKVTEKGKYVELRCDPISGHTALYWYRQSLGQGPEFLIYFQGTGAADDSGLPNDRFFAVRPEGSVSTLKIQRTERGDSAVYLCAWRGLAGVNEQFFGPGTRLTVL.

The chain uses TRBV7-9 and TRBJ2-7; D gene ambiguous. The CDR3 loop spans 14 amino acids. Germline-derived CDR1 and CDR2 are SEHNR and FQNEAQ (reference sequence). Trimming cost V 3 bases and J 4 bases, with 13 bases left between them. The CDR3 loop reads CASSFRDTPYEQYF. The CDR3, as DNA: TGTGCCAGCAGCTTTAGAGATACTCCTTACGAGCAGTACTTC.

CDR3 in amino acids: CSVEDRLGGFF. CDR3 nucleotide sequence: TGCAGCGTTGAGGATCGACTGGGAGGGTTCTTC. V is TRBV29-1 and J is TRBJ2-1, with D maybe TRBD2 (6 bases). Trimming removed 3 bases from V and 15 bases from J, with 15 bases in between. The germline gives CDR1 SQVTM, CDR2 ANQGSEA. The CDR3 is 11 amino acids.

The V gene is TRBV10-3, the J gene TRBJ1-6, with 7 bases lining up with TRBD1. CDR1 and CDR2 (germline): ENHRY, SYGVKD. The V and J ends lost 4 bases and 5 bases, in that order; junction bases with no gene match: 2. This CDR3 comprises 14 residues. CDR3 DNA sequence: TGTGCCATCAGTGGGACAGGAGATAATTCACCCCTCCACTTT. Translated: CAISGTGDNSPLHF.

The DNA of the CDR3 is TGTGCCAGCAGCTTTCCCGGGACAGGGTACACCGGGGAGCTGTTTTTT. Translating it yields CASSFPGTGYTGELFF. The chain recombines TRBV7-9 with TRBJ2-2; 9 nucleotides match TRBD1. Trimming removed 3 bases from V and 3 bases from J; junction bases left unmatched: 5. This CDR3 has 16 amino acids. Per germline, CDR1 SEHNR and CDR2 FQNEAQ (reference sequence).

This chain joins TRBV11-1 and TRBJ1-4; perhaps TRBD1 as D (5 bases). Germline CDR1 and CDR2: SGHAT and FQDESV (reference sequence). The length of the CDR3 is 20 residues. Trimming cost V 5 bases and J 4 bases, with 29 bases left between them. The CDR3 bases are TGTGCCAGCAGCCGCACCACCCCCCTTCCGGGACGCGGCCGTAATGAAAAACTGTTTTTT. Translating it yields CASSRTTPLPGRGRNEKLFF.

This clonotype was recorded a few times. V and J are TRBV28 and TRBJ2-4; 9 bases match TRBD2. V lost 3 bases, J lost 2 bases, and 2 bases stayed unmatched. Germline assignment: CDR1 MDHEN and CDR2 SYDVKM. The CDR3 is 15 amino acids. The CDR3 loop is CASSFSGSPKNIQYF. The CDR3 bases are TGTGCCAGCAGTTTTAGCGGGAGTCCCAAAAACATTCAGTACTTC.

The CDR3 bases are TGTGCCAGCAGCTTAATGAGGGTGAACACTGAAGCTTTCTTT. This codes for CASSLMRVNTEAFF. This chain connects TRBV11-2 to TRBJ1-1; D is ambiguous. V was clipped by 2 bases and J by 0 bases, with 7 bases between them. The CDR3 totals 14 residues. Germline V gene data show CDR1 as SGHAT and CDR2 as FQNNGV.

The chain employs TRBV5-4 and TRBJ2-1; 11 bases line up with TRBD1. This CDR3 is built from 15 residues. The V and J ends lost 4 bases and 7 bases, in that order; junction bases with no gene match: 7. CDR1 and CDR2 (germline): SGHNT, YYREEE (reference sequence). CDR3 loop: CASSAGTGGRNEQFF. In DNA form, the CDR3 reads TGTGCCAGCAGCGCCGGGACAGGGGGTAGAAATGAGCAGTTCTTC. Looking up the rest from reference TRBV5-4 and TRBJ2-1 gives the full variable domain: ETGVTQSPTHLIKTRGQQVTLRCSSQSGHNTVSWYQQALGQGPQFIFQYYREEENGRGNFPPRFSGLQFPNYSSELNVNALELDDSALYLCASSAGTGGRNEQFFGPGTRLTVL.

The chain joins TRBV7-6 to TRBJ1-5; D may be TRBD1 (5 bases). V was cut by 3 bases and J by 8 bases, with 23 bases left in between. This CDR3 has 17 amino acids. Germline loops: CDR1 SGHVS, CDR2 FNYEAQ. CDR3: CASSFLWGPLDFKPQHF. The CDR3 DNA sequence: TGTGCCAGCAGCTTTTTATGGGGACCTCTAGACTTCAAGCCCCAGCATTTT.

Only a few counts were recorded for this clonotype. The chain uses TRBV7-9 and TRBJ2-7; perhaps TRBD2 as D (6 bases). Germline V gene sequence: CDR1 SEHNR, CDR2 FQNEAQ (reference sequence). CDR3 size: 11 residues. The V end was cut by 4 bases, the J end by 7 bases, with 8 bases between. This chain's CDR3 is CASSSTREQYF. The DNA of the CDR3 is TGTGCCAGCAGCTCGACTAGGGAGCAGTACTTC.

The CDR3 coding sequence is TGTGCCAGCAGAGGAGGGAGCGGCAGCTCCTACAATGAGCAGTTCTTC. This codes for CASRGGSGSSYNEQFF. The V gene is TRBV2, the J gene TRBJ2-1; D perhaps matches TRBD2 (6 bases). From germline, CDR1 is SNHLY and CDR2 FYNNEI. This CDR3 has 16 amino acids. Trimming shortened V by 6 bases and J by 0 bases, and 15 bases separated the two germline ends.

The rearrangement uses TRBV28 and TRBJ2-5; the match to TRBD1 covers 9 bases. The CDR3 is 17 residues long. Germline V gene data show CDR1 as MDHEN and CDR2 as SYDVKM. V gave up 6 bases and J gave up 4 bases; unmatched junction bases: 15. CDR3 sequence reads: CASSRRDREGNRETQYF. In DNA, the CDR3 is TGTGCCAGCAGCCGCCGGGACAGGGAGGGTAATCGAGAGACCCAGTACTTC.

The chain has TRBV9 and TRBJ1-2; no firm D call. Trimming shortened V by 1 base and J by 4 bases, and 8 bases separated the two germline ends. This CDR3 comprises 13 residues. The germline CDR1 and CDR2 sequences are SGDLS and YYNGEE. The CDR3 coding sequence is TGTGCCAGCAGCGTATCAGAGGTCTATGGCTACACCTTC. It specifies CASSVSEVYGYTF. The complete variable domain, with remaining parts taken from reference TRBV9 and TRBJ1-2, reads DSGVTQTPKHLITATGQRVTLRCSPRSGDLSVYWYQQSLDQGLQFLIQYYNGEERAKGNILERFSAQQFPDLHSELNLSSLELGDSALYFCASSVSEVYGYTFGSGTRLTVV.

The chain links TRBV15 to TRBJ2-7, with a tentative D call TRBD2 (5 bases). V gave up 0 bases and J gave up 6 bases, with 15 bases separating them. CDR3 length equals 15 residues. Germline lookup yields CDR1 LNHNV and CDR2 YYDKDF (reference sequence). As DNA, the CDR3 is TGTGCCACCAGCAGAGATCGGACCGCCCGGGGCGAGCAGTACTTC. This sequence encodes CATSRDRTARGEQYF.

The chain carries TRBV4-2 and TRBJ1-4; D ambiguous. Looked up from germline, CDR1 is LGHNA and CDR2 is YNFKEQ. The CDR3 spans 16 residues. The ends were cut back, 1 base at V and 4 bases at J, with 13 bases in the middle. This CDR3 is CASSQGRVESNEKLFF. The CDR3 coding sequence is TGTGCCAGCAGCCAAGGGCGGGTGGAAAGTAATGAAAAACTGTTTTTT.

V and J are TRBV7-9 and TRBJ2-7; 11 bases line up with TRBD2. The germline CDR1 and CDR2 sequences are SEHNR and FQNEAQ (reference sequence). V lost 5 bases, J lost 3 bases, and 6 bases stayed unmatched. This CDR3 has 15 amino acids. CDR3 protein: CASSLRLAGFYEQYF. In nucleotides, the CDR3 is TGTGCCAGCAGCCTCCGACTAGCGGGGTTCTACGAGCAGTACTTC.

The chain uses TRBV28 and TRBJ2-7; D is undetermined. The length of the CDR3 is 15 residues. Per germline, CDR1 MDHEN and CDR2 SYDVKM. V lost 2 bases and J lost 2, with 13 bases in between. CDR3 coding DNA: TGTGCCAGCAGTTTACCTCCCCGGGCCCCCTACGAGCAGTACTTC. Translated, it gives CASSLPPRAPYEQYF.

This clonotype was counted once. This chain connects TRBV13 to TRBJ2-2; D remains ambiguous. The CDR3 is 11 amino acids. CDR1 is PRHDT and CDR2 is FYEKMQ in the germline V gene (reference sequence). Deletions cut 5 bases from V and 6 bases from J, with 4 bases between. CDR3 amino acids: CASSRSGELFF. The CDR3 DNA sequence: TGTGCCAGCAGCCGGTCCGGGGAGCTGTTTTTT.

The genes are TRBV14 and TRBJ1-2; TRBD1 agrees at 9 bases. Per the germline V gene, CDR1 is SGHDN and CDR2 is FVKESK. CDR3 length: 14 residues. The J segment lost 8 bases and the V segment lost 3 bases, leaving 7 bases of the junction unmatched. The DNA for the CDR3 is TGTGCCAGCAGCCACCTGGGACAGGGCCACGGCTACACCTTC. Residues: CASSHLGQGHGYTF.

This clonotype was counted once. The chain employs TRBV7-9 and TRBJ1-1; D remains ambiguous. The germline gives CDR1 SEHNR, CDR2 FQNEAQ (reference sequence). V was cut by 3 bases and J by 4 bases, with 6 bases left in between. CDR3 length equals 12 residues. The CDR3 reads CASSFMGTEAFF. CDR3 nucleotides: TGTGCCAGCAGCTTTATGGGCACTGAAGCTTTCTTT.

This chain connects TRBV4-2 to TRBJ1-1; no firm D call. CDR1 is LGHNA and CDR2 is YNFKEQ in the germline V gene. The CDR3 is 12 amino acids. Trimming removed 1 base from V and 7 bases from J, with 7 bases in between. The CDR3 spells CASSQVGDEAFF. In DNA, the CDR3 is TGTGCCAGCAGCCAAGTTGGGGATGAAGCTTTCTTT.

The J gene is TRBJ2-2, the V gene TRBV23-1; TRBD1 matches at 12 bases. TRBV23-1 is an open reading frame, and its role is uncertain. The length of the CDR3 is 18 residues. V lost 2 bases and J lost 7; bases outside the gene matches: 11. CDR3 in amino acids: CASSQTGTGGRRGGELFF. Here the CDR3 DNA reads TGCGCCAGCAGTCAAACCGGGACAGGGGGCCGAAGAGGCGGGGAGCTGTTTTTT.

This rearrangement joins TRBV18 to TRBJ1-1, with 7 bases that match TRBD1. The length of the CDR3 is 16 residues. The ends lost 3 bases at V and 4 bases at J; junction bases unmatched: 11. Germline V gene lookup returns CDR1 KGHSH and CDR2 LQKENI. CDR3 protein: CASSPSKGAGGTEAFF. The CDR3, as DNA: TGTGCCAGCTCACCTAGTAAGGGGGCGGGAGGCACTGAAGCTTTCTTT.

The V and J genes are TRBV24-1 and TRBJ2-5; no clear D. The CDR3 length is 12 residues. Germline V gives CDR1 KGHDR, CDR2 SFDVKD. V was clipped by 0 bases and J by 5 bases, with 3 bases between them. CDR3 region: CATSDLGETQYF. Written as DNA, the CDR3 is TGTGCCACCAGTGATTTGGGGGAGACCCAGTACTTC.

This clonotype turned up a few times. This chain connects TRBV5-1 to TRBJ2-1, with 13 bases lining up with TRBD2. The CDR3 is 17 residues long. V shed 5 bases and J 3 bases; nucleotides not matched to a gene: 8. Per germline, CDR1 SGHRS and CDR2 YFSETQ. CDR3 in DNA: TGCGCCAGCAGAGGACTAGCGGGAGACGGATTCTACAATGAGCAGTTCTTC. Encoded protein: CASRGLAGDGFYNEQFF.

This chain uses TRBV9 with TRBJ2-7, with 9 positions matching TRBD2. V dropped 0 bases and J dropped 7; count of bases not matched to a gene: 8. CDR3 length: 15 residues. Germline assignment: CDR1 SGDLS and CDR2 YYNGEE. Here the CDR3 DNA reads TGTGCCAGCAGCGTAGCCTCTAGCGGGACTGATGAGCAGTACTTC. Its protein product is CASSVASSGTDEQYF.

This chain links TRBV9 with TRBJ1-1, with D perhaps matching TRBD1 (5 bases). Germline V lookup: CDR1 SGDLS, CDR2 YYNGEE. The germline V and J ends were trimmed by 5 bases and 0 bases, with 14 bases remaining between them. CDR3 length: 15 amino acids. The CDR3 nucleotides are TGTGCCAGCAGTCCCGGGACGCACATGAACACTGAAGCTTTCTTT. Amino acid sequence: CASSPGTHMNTEAFF. Variable domain in full (rest from reference TRBV9 and TRBJ1-1): DSGVTQTPKHLITATGQRVTLRCSPRSGDLSVYWYQQSLDQGLQFLIQYYNGEERAKGNILERFSAQQFPDLHSELNLSSLELGDSALYFCASSPGTHMNTEAFFGQGTRLTVV.